One and the same sample provided the 13 T cell receptor beta chains below, sequenced in a study of OX40 agonist ivuxolimab in advanced cancers. Profiling relied on immunoSEQ multiplex PCR, and the TCRdb table lists in-frame clones only, not all of them. The profile shows fewer than 85,000 clones, around 86% of them singletons. This sample comprised CD4+ or CD8+ T cells sorted from blood, obtained in a trial of the OX40 agonist ivuxolimab. These receptor sequences come from an adult with an advanced solid tumor such as melanoma, head and neck, liver or kidney cancer.

J is TRBJ2-1 and V is TRBV7-6; no firm D call. Trimming cost V 1 base and J 7 bases, with 8 bases left between them. This CDR3 has 13 amino acids. Germline V gene data show CDR1 as SGHVS and CDR2 as FNYEAQ. The CDR3 region is CASSLGRLNEQFF. As DNA, the CDR3 is TGTGCCAGCAGCTTAGGTCGGTTAAATGAGCAGTTCTTC.

In this sample, this clone is medium-sized. The genes are TRBV9 and TRBJ1-2; no clear D. Trimming stripped 4 bases from V and 2 bases from J, with 18 bases between. The length of the CDR3 is 16 residues. The germline V gene encodes CDR1 SGDLS and CDR2 YYNGEE. The CDR3 nucleotides read TGTGCCAGCAGCCCCCGTGCAGTGAAGGGCAACTATGGCTACACCTTC. It specifies CASSPRAVKGNYGYTF.

The rearrangement uses TRBV28 and TRBJ1-3; 7 bases map to TRBD1. The CDR3 has 15 amino acids. V gave up 5 bases and J gave up 4 bases; unmatched junction bases: 8. CDR1 and CDR2 (germline): MDHEN, SYDVKM. The CDR3 DNA is TGTGCCAGCAGTCCCACAGGGGTCAGAGGAAACACCATATATTTT. Translation: CASSPTGVRGNTIYF.

The chain joins TRBV15 to TRBJ1-5; D possibly corresponds to TRBD1 (5 bases). Trimming took 0 bases from V and 2 from J, leaving 11 bases between them. In germline, CDR1 is LNHNV, CDR2 YYDKDF (reference sequence). This CDR3 is built from 16 residues. The CDR3 region has the DNA TGTGCCACCAGCAGAGATGGGCAGGGTCGCAATCAGCCCCAGCATTTT. Translation gives CATSRDGQGRNQPQHF.

This chain uses TRBV5-1 with TRBJ2-7, with TRBD1 as a possible D gene (6 bases). V shed 2 bases and J shed 0 bases, with 15 bases lying between them. Germline assignment: CDR1 SGHRS and CDR2 YFSETQ. This CDR3 has 16 residues. CDR3 sequence (DNA): TGCGCCAGCAGCTTAGGAGGCGGACAGATCTCCTACGAGCAGTACTTC. Amino acid sequence: CASSLGGGQISYEQYF. Supplemented by reference TRBV5-1 and TRBJ2-7, the full variable domain reads KAGVTQTPRYLIKTRGQQVTLSCSPISGHRSVSWYQQTPGQGLQFLFEYFSETQRNKGNFPGRFSGRQFSNSRSEMNVSTLELGDSALYLCASSLGGGQISYEQYFGPGTRLTVT.

This chain joins TRBV29-1 and TRBJ2-5; no firm D call. Trimming cost V 0 bases and J 0 bases, with 8 bases left between them. CDR3 size: 14 residues. From germline, CDR1 is SQVTM and CDR2 ANQGSEA. The CDR3 coding sequence is TGCAGCGTTGAAGACATAACAGACCAAGAGACCCAGTACTTC. It codes for CSVEDITDQETQYF.

The chain combines TRBV10-3 with TRBJ2-7; D remains unclear. V dropped 3 bases and J dropped 5 bases, with 5 bases sitting between them. The CDR3 length is 11 residues. CDR1 is ENHRY, CDR2 SYGVKD, per germline. The CDR3 here is CAISEFDEQYF. The CDR3 DNA follows: TGTGCCATCAGTGAATTCGACGAGCAGTACTTC.

The chain recombines TRBV9 with TRBJ2-1; D remains unclear. The CDR3 consists of 14 residues. Per germline, CDR1 SGDLS and CDR2 YYNGEE. Trimming stripped 1 base from V and 5 bases from J, with 10 bases between. In DNA form, the CDR3 reads TGTGCCAGCAGCGTAAACGGTTTCAACAATGAGCAGTTCTTC. It is translated as CASSVNGFNNEQFF.

The chain couples TRBV6-5 to TRBJ2-2, with 7 bases fitting TRBD1. The V gene end was trimmed by 6 bases and the J gene end by 4 bases; junction bases not matched to a gene: 8. Germline V lookup: CDR1 MNHEY, CDR2 SVGAGI. The CDR3 is 15 residues long. The CDR3 loop reads CASRPPGQITGELFF. The CDR3 bases are TGTGCCAGCAGACCCCCGGGACAGATCACCGGGGAGCTGTTTTTT.

This chain joins TRBV9 and TRBJ1-6; 9 bases match TRBD1. The junction had 3 bases not matched to a gene; V was cut back by 0 bases and J by 2 bases. The CDR3 has 17 residues. Germline CDR1 SGDLS, CDR2 YYNGEE. The CDR3 reads CASSVGTGDPYNSPLHF. DNA of the CDR3: TGTGCCAGCAGCGTAGGGACAGGGGATCCCTATAATTCACCCCTCCACTTT.

V and J are TRBV7-9 and TRBJ2-2; 9 nucleotides line up with TRBD1. With 5 bases clipped from V and 4 bases from J, the junction kept 5 bases outside the gene matches. This CDR3 comprises 15 residues. Looked up from germline, CDR1 is SEHNR and CDR2 is FQNEAQ (reference sequence). This chain's CDR3 is CASSPGTGSTGELFF. The CDR3 DNA follows: TGTGCCAGCAGCCCTGGGACAGGGAGCACCGGGGAGCTGTTTTTT.

The chain has TRBV29-1 and TRBJ1-1; possibly TRBD1 for D (5 bases). This CDR3 contains 13 residues. Trimming pared 3 bases from V and 1 base from J, leaving 9 bases between. CDR1 and CDR2 (germline): SQVTM, ANQGSEA. The CDR3 region has the DNA TGCAGCGTTGAGGACACCAAGAACACTGAAGCTTTCTTT. Encoded protein: CSVEDTKNTEAFF.

This sequence joins TRBV30 and TRBJ1-4; the match to TRBD1 covers 11 bases. The length of the CDR3 is 13 residues. V dropped 5 bases and J dropped 5; count of bases not matched to a gene: 1. In germline, CDR1 is GTSNPN, CDR2 SVGIG (reference sequence). This CDR3 reads CAWGTGGNEKLFF. CDR3 nucleotides: TGTGCCTGGGGGACAGGGGGGAATGAAAAACTGTTTTTT.